Below, 14 T cell receptor beta chains from the same sample are listed, as sequenced in a study of cytomegalovirus exposure and HLA in healthy donors. The PCR contained 60 Vbeta and 13 Jbeta primers. Here immunoSEQ multiplex PCR was the method, and the copy in TCRdb shows in-frame clones only, minus some. The sample lists roughly 160,000 clones; 80% were seen once. Sequenced material: PBMCs. These receptors were obtained from a man younger than 45 in good health and CMV-seronegative.

This clone came up a few times. The chain links TRBV28 to TRBJ2-7; 7 bases map to TRBD1. V was clipped by 5 bases and J by 4 bases; unmatched bases: 8. This CDR3 has 14 amino acids. Germline CDR1 reads MDHEN; CDR2 reads SYDVKM. This chain's CDR3 is CASSPDRVRYEQYF. CDR3 DNA sequence: TGTGCCAGCAGTCCAGACAGGGTTAGGTACGAGCAGTACTTC.

This clone was detected only a few times. J is TRBJ2-7 and V is TRBV7-2; no reliable D call. The CDR3 totals 14 residues. V lost 0 bases and J lost 3, with 9 bases in between. In germline, CDR1 is SGHTA, CDR2 FQGNSA. DNA of the CDR3: TGTGCCAGCAGCTTAGCAGTCCCCGGCTACGAGCAGTACTTC. It translates to CASSLAVPGYEQYF.

The sample holds a few counts of this clone. The rearrangement uses TRBV5-4 and TRBJ1-6; tentatively, D is TRBD1 (5 bases). V shed 4 bases and J shed 6 bases, with 11 bases lying between them. The CDR3 is 14 residues long. Germline V gene data show CDR1 as SGHNT and CDR2 as YYREEE (reference sequence). The CDR3, as DNA: TGTGCCAGCAGCCCCGGGGGGGTTAATTCACCCCTCCACTTT. This translates into CASSPGGVNSPLHF. The full variable domain, completed using reference TRBV5-4 and TRBJ1-6, is ETGVTQSPTHLIKTRGQQVTLRCSSQSGHNTVSWYQQALGQGPQFIFQYYREEENGRGNFPPRFSGLQFPNYSSELNVNALELDDSALYLCASSPGGVNSPLHFGNGTRLTVT.

CDR3 sequence reads: CAWSLGGTGASPLHF. CDR3 sequence (DNA): TGTGCCTGGAGTCTGGGCGGGACAGGGGCTTCACCCCTCCACTTT. V is TRBV30 and J is TRBJ1-6, with TRBD1 identical over 10 bases. V lost 2 bases, J lost 9 bases, and 7 bases stayed unmatched. CDR3 length: 15 residues. CDR1 is GTSNPN, CDR2 SVGIG, per germline (reference sequence).

The chain recombines TRBV27 with TRBJ2-2; 7 bases are shared with TRBD1. J lost 1 base, V lost 5 bases, and 4 bases had no gene match. The CDR3 length is 15 residues. Germline V CDR1 and CDR2: MNHEY, SMNVEV (reference sequence). The chain's CDR3 is CASSPRTGNTGELFF. The CDR3 region has the DNA TGTGCCAGCAGTCCCAGGACAGGGAACACCGGGGAGCTGTTTTTT.

The rearrangement joins TRBV6-1 to TRBJ2-7; weak D call: TRBD2 (6 bases). The CDR3 is 14 amino acids. V gave up 11 bases and J gave up 0 bases, with 17 bases separating them. CDR1 and CDR2 from the germline V gene are MNHNS and SASEGT. CDR3 coding DNA: TGTGCCGGGGCGGGGAGGCAGACCTCCTACGAGCAGTACTTC. Amino acids: CAGAGRQTSYEQYF.

The chain is built from TRBV28 and TRBJ2-1; 7 bases map to TRBD2. The CDR3 totals 15 residues. V shed 5 bases, J shed 6 bases, and the junction held 10 bases outside the gene matches. Germline V CDR1 and CDR2: MDHEN, SYDVKM. CDR3 sequence reads: CASSPTGAGVNEQFF. CDR3 nucleotide sequence: TGTGCCAGCAGTCCCACGGGTGCGGGAGTCAATGAGCAGTTCTTC. Complete variable domain (other parts from reference TRBV28 and TRBJ2-1): DVKVTQSSRYLVKRTGEKVFLECVQDMDHENMFWYRQDPGLGLRLIYFSYDVKMKEKGDIPEGYSVSREKKERFSLILESASTNQTSMYLCASSPTGAGVNEQFFGPGTRLTVL.

CDR3: CASGQDRVETQYF. The DNA of the CDR3 is TGTGCTAGTGGCCAGGACAGGGTAGAGACCCAGTACTTC. The V and J genes are TRBV12-5 and TRBJ2-5, with TRBD1 identical over 8 bases. The germline gives CDR1 LGHNT, CDR2 FRNRAP. This CDR3 is built from 13 residues. J gave up 4 bases and V 6 bases, and 4 bases lay outside the gene matches. Full variable domain (rest looked up from reference TRBV12-5 and TRBJ2-5): DARVTQTPRHKVTEMGQEVTMRCQPILGHNTVFWYRQTMMQGLELLAYFRNRAPLDDSGMPKDRFSAEMPDATLATLKIQPSEPRDSAVYFCASGQDRVETQYFGPGTRLLVL.

The rearrangement uses TRBV5-1 and TRBJ2-5, with 7 nucleotides matching TRBD2. CDR3 length: 15 residues. With V trimmed by 1 base and J by 2 bases, 5 bases remained unmatched. Germline V gives CDR1 SGHRS, CDR2 YFSETQ. CDR3 DNA: TGCGCCAGCAGCTTGATGTCTAGCGGACAAGAGACCCAGTACTTC. Protein product: CASSLMSSGQETQYF.

This clone appeared a single time. J is TRBJ2-7 and V is TRBV28; D might be TRBD1 (5 bases). Trimming cost V 6 bases and J 0 bases, with 15 bases left between them. The CDR3 is 15 residues long. Germline CDR1 MDHEN, CDR2 SYDVKM. The CDR3 nucleotides are TGTGCCAGCAGCTTCAAGGACACTCGCTCCTACGAGCAGTACTTC. It specifies CASSFKDTRSYEQYF.

This clone was seen just once. The chain combines TRBV7-3 with TRBJ1-1; weak D call: TRBD1 (5 bases). The CDR3 consists of 15 residues. Trimming left V 4 bases short and J 5 bases short, with 17 bases between. The germline CDR1 and CDR2 sequences are SGHTA and FQGTGA. The CDR3 DNA sequence: TGTGCCAGCAGCTCATCCGGGGGGAGGGGAACTGAAGCTTTCTTT. Translated: CASSSSGGRGTEAFF. Using reference TRBV7-3 and TRBJ1-1 for the parts outside the CDR3, the full variable domain is GAGVSQTPSNKVTEKGKYVELRCDPISGHTALYWYRQSLGQGPEFLIYFQGTGAADDSGLPNDRFFAVRPEGSVSTLKIQRTERGDSAVYLCASSSSGGRGTEAFFGQGTRLTVV.

The rearrangement uses TRBV11-2 and TRBJ2-7; 9 positions match TRBD2. The CDR3 covers 16 residues. J gave up 1 base and V 1 base, and 5 bases lay outside the gene matches. CDR1 and CDR2 (germline): SGHAT, FQNNGV. The DNA of the CDR3 is TGTGCCAGCAGCTTAGTAATCCTAGCGGGATCCTACGAGCAGTACTTC. Residues: CASSLVILAGSYEQYF.

The table lists this clone with a few counts. V and J are TRBV19 and TRBJ1-2, with TRBD1 matching over 8 bases. CDR1 is LNHDA and CDR2 is SQIVND in the germline V gene (reference sequence). The V and J ends lost 7 bases and 2 bases, in that order; junction bases with no gene match: 6. The CDR3 has 14 residues. In nucleotides, the CDR3 is TGTGCCAGTACCCCACAGGGGGTAAACTATGGCTACACCTTC. Translation gives CASTPQGVNYGYTF.

This clone was detected only once. The gene calls are TRBV10-3 and TRBJ2-7; TRBD2 matches at 15 bases. In germline, CDR1 is ENHRY, CDR2 SYGVKD. With 6 bases clipped from V and 1 base from J, the junction kept 22 bases outside the gene matches. This CDR3 spans 22 amino acids. The CDR3 loop reads CAIRGREVVPGLAGGFSYEQYF. Here the CDR3 DNA reads TGTGCCATCAGGGGGAGGGAAGTAGTCCCGGGACTAGCGGGGGGCTTTTCCTACGAGCAGTACTTC.